Presented here are 17 T cell receptor beta chains from one specimen sequenced in a study of tumor and adjacent non-tumor tissue in lung cancer. No cell sorting was done before RNA was extracted from the tissue. TCRbeta libraries were built with three rounds of nested PCR, modified from ARM-PCR. TCRdb reprocessed the multiplex PCR reads via MiXCR and lists one record per CDR3 protein. The sample shows 100,000 to 120,000 distinct CDR3 sequences, approximately 80% of them seen only once. Input material: lung tumor tissue. The source is a man between 65 and 80 years old with non-small cell lung cancer.

Comments on this clonotype: A much larger clone lies a single base off, so this may be a read error. The chain recombines TRBV20-1 with TRBJ2-7; 10 bases are shared with TRBD1. Germline trimming cut 3 bases from V and 6 bases from J; bases unmatched to any gene: 14. The CDR3 spans 16 residues. Germline V gives CDR1 DFQATT, CDR2 SNEGSKA (reference sequence). The CDR3 DNA sequence: TGCAGTGCTAGGCAACCGGGACAGGGGATTCACGGCGAGCAGTACTTC. This codes for CSARQPGQGIHGEQYF.

This clonotype was found once. One end of the junction varies from germline; a read error may be responsible. The genes are TRBV10-3 and TRBJ1-4; 7 nucleotides align to TRBD1. The CDR3 length is 13 residues. Germline-derived CDR1 and CDR2 are ENHRY and SYGVKD. As DNA, the CDR3 is TGTACCATCAGGGGCAGGGGGGGTGAAAAACTGTTTTTT. Residues: CTIRGRGGEKLFF.

About this clonotype itself: A much larger clone lies one base from this, so it may be a read error. The rearrangement links TRBV5-1 to TRBJ2-5; D remains unclear. Looked up from germline, CDR1 is SGHRS and CDR2 is YFSETQ. The CDR3 consists of 14 residues. The CDR3, as DNA: TGCGCCAGCAGCTCGCTTGACATGCTAGAGACCCACTACTTC. Protein product: CASSSLDMLETHYF.

J is TRBJ2-5 and V is TRBV12-3 or TRBV12-4; 7 nucleotides match TRBD1. The V segment lost 4 bases and the J segment 0 bases; nucleotides outside the gene matches: 5. The CDR3 is 15 amino acids. CDR3 protein: CASSSDRAYQETQYF. In nucleotides, the CDR3 is TGTGCCAGCAGTTCAGACAGGGCCTACCAAGAGACCCAGTACTTC.

Comment on this clonotype: No conserved phenylalanine or tryptophan is present at the end of the CDR3, so a read error is the likely explanation. V gene TRBV5-1 combines with J gene TRBJ2-3, with D tentatively TRBD2 (5 bases). The CDR3 totals 16 residues. Germline V gives CDR1 SGHRS, CDR2 YFSETQ. As DNA, the CDR3 is TGCGACAGCAGCCTAGGACTCGAGGCTTATTCAGATACGCAGTATTCT. Protein sequence: CDSSLGLEAYSDTQYS.

V gene TRBV11-1 combines with J gene TRBJ2-2; TRBD2 is a possible D gene (5 bases). This CDR3 comprises 13 residues. Germline V lookup: CDR1 SGHAT, CDR2 FQDESV (reference sequence). V lost 8 bases, J lost 7 bases, and 14 bases lay in between. The CDR3 region is CASGSWEYGELFF. The CDR3 coding sequence is TGTGCCAGCGGGAGCTGGGAGTACGGGGAGCTGTTTTTT.

About this clonotype itself: The conserved final phenylalanine or tryptophan is absent from the CDR3, which likely points to a read error. V gene TRBV6-2 or TRBV6-3 combines with J gene TRBJ2-1, with D unclear. The germline V gene encodes CDR1 MNHEY and CDR2 SVGEGT. The CDR3 sequence is 15 residues long. Trimming took off 6 bases at V and 3 bases at J, with 15 bases between the two ends. In DNA, the CDR3 is TGTGCCAGCAGCCCTGGGGTGGGTCTCTACAATGAGCAGTTCCTC. Encoded protein: CASSPGVGLYNEQFL.

In regard to this clonotype: A much larger clone sits a single nucleotide away, making a read error possible. The rearrangement joins TRBV5-4 to TRBJ2-4; no firm D call. Trimming took 2 bases from V and 8 from J, leaving 11 bases between them. This CDR3 contains 13 residues. Germline CDR1 is SGHNT and CDR2 is YYREEE (reference sequence). CDR3 protein: CASSFTWLDIQYF. For the CDR3, the DNA is TGTGCCAGCAGCTTCACATGGTTGGACATTCAGTACTTC.

On this clonotype: Since no conserved phenylalanine or tryptophan closes the CDR3, a read error is the likely cause. Because the CDR3's place on the DNA is in doubt, the DNA is left out and the CDR3 is given as listed by TCRdb. This chain links TRBV14 with TRBJ1-1; the DNA was not used to check the table's D call, TRBD1. A total of 15 residues make up the CDR3, ends included. The germline gives CDR1 SGHDN, CDR2 FVKESK. Here the CDR3 reads CASSQAWAGNTEVFL.

As for this clonotype: The CDR3 end shows no conserved phenylalanine or tryptophan, and so a read error is likely. This chain connects TRBV6-2 or TRBV6-3 to TRBJ2-2; TRBD1 or TRBD2 may be the D gene (6 bases each). Germline V lookup: CDR1 MNHEY, CDR2 SVGEGT. V lost 7 bases, J lost 6 bases, and 15 bases lay in between. This CDR3 spans 14 amino acids. The CDR3 region is CASKRGRNAGELFV. The CDR3, as DNA: TGTGCCAGCAAACGGGGGCGAAACGCCGGGGAGCTGTTTGTT.

Comments on this clonotype: At one boundary the junction diverges from the germline segment, which might be a read error. The chain recombines TRBV12-3 or TRBV12-4 with TRBJ1-2; TRBD1 might be the D (6 bases). This CDR3 is 15 amino acids long. The CDR3: CASSLGGGVNYDYTF. The CDR3 nucleotides read TGTGCCAGCAGTCTAGGGGGGGGCGTCAACTATGACTACACCTTC.

This clonotype showed up many times. The V and J genes are TRBV4-2 and TRBJ2-1; D is uncertain. The ends were cut back, 6 bases at V and 5 bases at J, with 5 bases in the middle. CDR3 length: 11 amino acids. Germline values: CDR1 LGHNA, CDR2 YNFKEQ. CDR3 region: CASRGNNEQFF. CDR3 sequence (DNA): TGTGCCAGCAGGGGCAACAATGAGCAGTTCTTC.

This clonotype showed up just once. One junction end does not reproduce the germline sequence, and a read error may be involved. The gene calls are TRBV6-1 and TRBJ2-3, with 7 bases that match TRBD1. Germline V CDR1 and CDR2: MNHNS, SASEGT. The CDR3 runs 14 residues. The CDR3 bases are TGTGCCAGCAAGACCGGGACAGAGGCAGATACGCATTATTTT. Residues: CASKTGTEADTHYF.

About this clonotype itself: This could be a read error, since a much larger clone is one nucleotide away. The V gene is TRBV19, the J gene TRBJ2-2; D not resolved. The CDR3 is 15 amino acids. CDR1 and CDR2 from the germline V gene are LNHDA and SQIVND (reference sequence). The CDR3 coding sequence is TGTGCCAGTAGTATCGGTCGAACGAACACCCGGGAGCTGTTTTTT. Translation gives CASSIGRTNTRELFF.

A word on this clonotype: At one end the junction does not follow the germline gene, possibly because of a read error. V and J are TRBV20-1 and TRBJ1-5, with a weak D call TRBD1 (6 bases). This CDR3 is built from 14 residues. Germline CDR1 DFQATT, CDR2 SNEGSKA (reference sequence). This CDR3 reads CSAQIPGDNQPLYF. The DNA for the CDR3 is TGTAGTGCTCAAATACCCGGGGACAATCAGCCCCTGTATTTT.

This clonotype was counted once. The junction shows a germline mismatch at one end, possibly a read error. The rearrangement joins TRBV28 to TRBJ1-5, with no clear D. The length of the CDR3 is 15 residues. Germline values: CDR1 MDHEN, CDR2 SYDVKM. This CDR3 reads CDSSPSTEGNQPQHF. In DNA, the CDR3 is TGTGACAGCAGTCCCTCGACGGAAGGCAATCAGCCCCAGCATTTT.

Regarding this clonotype: A read error may produce the germline difference seen at one junction end. CDR3 residues: CSVGGLGNTIYF. In nucleotides, the CDR3 is TGCAGTGTTGGGGGCCTCGGAAACACCATATACTTT. This chain joins TRBV29-1 and TRBJ1-3; a possible D gene is TRBD1 (6 bases). Germline V CDR1 and CDR2: SQVTM, ANQGSEA. This CDR3 region has 12 residues.